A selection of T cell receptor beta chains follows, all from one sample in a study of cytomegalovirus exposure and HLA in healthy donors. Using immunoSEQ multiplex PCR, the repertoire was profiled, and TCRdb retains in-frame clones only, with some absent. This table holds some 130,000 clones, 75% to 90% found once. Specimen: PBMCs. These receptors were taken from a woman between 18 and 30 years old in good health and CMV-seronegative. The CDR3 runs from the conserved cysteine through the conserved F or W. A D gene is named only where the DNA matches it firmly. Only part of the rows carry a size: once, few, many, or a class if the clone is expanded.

CDR3aa: CASKPRFSLRGEAFF; CDR3nt: TGTGCCAGTAAGCCGCGGTTTTCTCTGCGCGGTGAAGCTTTCTTT; v_gene: TRBV28; abundance: .; len: 15; j_gene: TRBJ1-1; d_gene: .
CDR3aa: CASSARGDYLSNEQFF; CDR3nt: TGTGCCAGCAGCGCCCGTGGGGACTACCTCTCCAATGAGCAGTTCTTC; v_gene: TRBV9; abundance: .; len: 16; j_gene: TRBJ2-1; d_gene: TRBD2
CDR3aa: CASSVDPSLVDEQFF; CDR3nt: TGTGCCAGCAGCGTAGATCCTTCTCTTGTCGATGAGCAGTTCTTC; v_gene: TRBV9; abundance: once; len: 15; j_gene: TRBJ2-1; d_gene: .
CDR3aa: CASGSTVTAYNSPLHF; CDR3nt: TGTGCTAGTGGCTCCACCGTCACCGCGTATAATTCACCCCTCCACTTT; v_gene: TRBV12-5; abundance: .; len: 16; j_gene: TRBJ1-6; d_gene: .
CDR3aa: CASSSAADRRTRRPGYEQYF; CDR3nt: TGTGCCAGCAGTTCGGCGGCCGACCGACGAACGAGACGACCGGGGTACGAGCAGTACTTC; v_gene: TRBV28; abundance: .; len: 20; j_gene: TRBJ2-7; d_gene: .
CDR3aa: CASQMGTGGLGEQYF; CDR3nt: TGCGCCAGCCAGATGGGGACAGGGGGCTTGGGCGAGCAGTACTTC; v_gene: TRBV5-1; abundance: .; len: 15; j_gene: TRBJ2-7; d_gene: TRBD1
CDR3aa: CASSELGGFGGELFF; CDR3nt: TGTGCCAGCAGTGAATTGGGGGGGTTTGGCGGGGAGCTGTTTTTT; v_gene: TRBV2; abundance: .; len: 15; j_gene: TRBJ2-2; d_gene: TRBD2
CDR3aa: CSVEAGKVGANVLTF; CDR3nt: TGCAGCGTTGAAGCCGGGAAGGTCGGGGCCAACGTCCTGACTTTC; v_gene: TRBV29-1; abundance: .; len: 15; j_gene: TRBJ2-6; d_gene: .
CDR3aa: CASQGTAGNTIYF; CDR3nt: TGTGCCAGTCAAGGGACAGCTGGAAACACCATATATTTT; v_gene: TRBV6-5; abundance: .; len: 13; j_gene: TRBJ1-3; d_gene: TRBD1
CDR3aa: CASSVGKLDSKETQYF; CDR3nt: TGTGCCAGCAGCGTGGGTAAGCTTGACTCGAAAGAGACCCAGTACTTC; v_gene: TRBV9; abundance: .; len: 16; j_gene: TRBJ2-5; d_gene: .
CDR3aa: CAITPDRYGEQYF; CDR3nt: TGTGCCATCACCCCGGACAGGTACGGCGAGCAGTACTTC; v_gene: TRBV6-1; abundance: .; len: 13; j_gene: TRBJ2-7; d_gene: TRBD1
CDR3aa: CASSSEDGSSYNEQFF; CDR3nt: TGTGCCAGCAGCTCGGAGGACGGAAGCTCCTACAATGAGCAGTTCTTC; v_gene: TRBV9; abundance: .; len: 16; j_gene: TRBJ2-1; d_gene: .
CDR3aa: CASSLGRLGTEAFF; CDR3nt: TGTGCCAGCAGCTTGGGCAGATTGGGCACTGAAGCTTTCTTT; v_gene: TRBV11-2; abundance: .; len: 14; j_gene: TRBJ1-1; d_gene: .
CDR3aa: CASSQLATREQFF; CDR3nt: TGTGCCAGCAGCCAACTAGCGACGAGGGAGCAGTTCTTC; v_gene: TRBV11-2; abundance: .; len: 13; j_gene: TRBJ2-1; d_gene: TRBD2